The entry below describes one T cell receptor beta chain. This sample is part of a study of control samples from healthy donors and cancer patients. Assay: immunoSEQ multiplex PCR; the TCRdb copy retains only in-frame clones and omits some. This sample has about 77,000 clones; 85% to 95% occur once, and the top ten carry about 5.6%. Germline V lookup: CDR1 LGHNA, CDR2 YSLEER. With 0 bases clipped from V and 3 bases from J, the junction kept 5 bases outside the gene matches. This CDR3 is 15 amino acids long. V usage is TRBV4-3 and J usage is TRBJ2-7; 7 bases are shared with TRBD1. This TCR came from a woman aged 55-75 years in good health. Source material: blood. Written as DNA, the CDR3 is TGCGCCAGCAGCCAAGATCGGGACAGATACTACGAGCAGTACTTC. It encodes CASSQDRDRYYEQYF.